This T cell receptor (beta chain) appears in the sequencing data of a study of beta chain features in type 1 diabetes. Every isolated RNA sample was fully reverse transcribed, so sequencing captured expressed TCRB transcripts. The method was immunoSEQ multiplex PCR; TCRdb's version includes in-frame clones alone and lacks a portion of them. The table records about 620,000 clones, around 15% of them present only once. Trimming left V 2 bases short and J 1 base short, with 11 bases between. The CDR3 length is 15 residues. Germline assignment: CDR1 MDHEN and CDR2 SYDVKM. A sort by CD45RO/CCR7/CD25/CD127/CD95/CD27 yielded CD4+ naive, central memory, regulatory and stem cell-like memory cells.

The sample taken for sequencing was naive CD4+ T cells from blood. The rearrangement joins TRBV28 to TRBJ2-5; D uncertain. The source of this sequence is a man in his late teens or twenties in good health. The CDR3 loop reads CASSLLKGGQETQYF. CDR3 DNA: TGTGCCAGCAGTTTACTGAAGGGTGGCCAAGAGACCCAGTACTTC.